This record covers a single T cell receptor beta chain. Trimming at V came to 1 base and at J to 9 bases, leaving 11 bases not matched to a gene. Germline V gene data show CDR1 as SGHVS and CDR2 as FNYEAQ. CDR3 size: 16 residues. The sample comes from a study of blood T cell repertoires in COVID-19. Study information: Whether acute or convalescent, the COVID-19 samples came from the United States, Italy and Spain. PBMCs, B-cell-depleted T cells, or T cells were the source of the cDNA or gDNA that made up the material.

Authors' data handling: Estimation of nucleated cell counts relied on the amplification of reference gene primers. Assay used: immunoSEQ multiplex PCR; TCRdb lists only in-frame clones, some missing. V and J calls and clone size come straight from that table; D and trimming were deduced from the DNA. The sample has 90,000 to 130,000 clones, approximately 83% seen once. The rearrangement joins TRBV7-6 to TRBJ2-1; TRBD2 aligns across 8 bases. What was sequenced was peripheral blood. The TCR sequence derives from a woman in her seventies with acute or convalescent COVID-19. CDR3 residues: CASSLGTSGLRGEQFF. The CDR3 DNA is TGTGCCAGCAGCTTAGGTACTAGCGGCTTAAGGGGTGAGCAGTTCTTC. Together with reference TRBV7-6 and TRBJ2-1, the CDR3 gives the full variable domain: GAGVSQSPRYKVTKRGQDVALRCDPISGHVSLYWYRQALGQGPEFLTYFNYEAQQDKSGLPNDRFSAERPEGSISTLTIQRTEQRDSAMYRCASSLGTSGLRGEQFFGPGTRLTVL.